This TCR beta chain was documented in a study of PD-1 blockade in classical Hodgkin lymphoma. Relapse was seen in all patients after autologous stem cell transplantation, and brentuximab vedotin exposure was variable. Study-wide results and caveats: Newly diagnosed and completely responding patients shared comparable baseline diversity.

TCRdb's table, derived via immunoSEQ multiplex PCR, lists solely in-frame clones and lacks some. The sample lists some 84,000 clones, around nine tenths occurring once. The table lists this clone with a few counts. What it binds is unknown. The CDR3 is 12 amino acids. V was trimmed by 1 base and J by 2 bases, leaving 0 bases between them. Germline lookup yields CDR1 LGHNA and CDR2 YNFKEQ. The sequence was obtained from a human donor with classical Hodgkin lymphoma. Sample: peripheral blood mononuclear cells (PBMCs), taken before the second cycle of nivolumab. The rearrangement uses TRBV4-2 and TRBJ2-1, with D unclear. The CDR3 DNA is TGTGCCAGCAGCCAAGCCTACAATGAGCAGTTCTTC. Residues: CASSQAYNEQFF.